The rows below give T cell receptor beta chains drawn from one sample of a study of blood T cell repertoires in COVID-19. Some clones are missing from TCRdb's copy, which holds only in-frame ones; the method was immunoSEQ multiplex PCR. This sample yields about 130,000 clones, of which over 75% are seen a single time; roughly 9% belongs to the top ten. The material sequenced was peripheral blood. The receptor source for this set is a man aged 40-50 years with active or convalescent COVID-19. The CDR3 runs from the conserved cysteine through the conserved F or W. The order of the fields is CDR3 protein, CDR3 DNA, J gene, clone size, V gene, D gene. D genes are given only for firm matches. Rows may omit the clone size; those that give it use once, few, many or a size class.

CDR3 protein: CASRLAGGKETQYF
CDR3 DNA: TGTGCCAGCAGGCTAGCGGGGGGTAAAGAGACCCAGTACTTC
J gene: TRBJ2-5
clone size: NA
V gene: TRBV6-5
D gene: TRBD2

CDR3 protein: CASSLDRGTNEKLFF
CDR3 DNA: TGTGCCAGCAGTCTGGACAGGGGGACTAATGAAAAACTGTTTTTT
J gene: TRBJ1-4
clone size: NA
V gene: TRBV27
D gene: TRBD1

CDR3 protein: CASSFSGGTEAFF
CDR3 DNA: TGTGCCAGCAGTTTCTCCGGAGGCACTGAAGCTTTCTTT
J gene: TRBJ1-1
clone size: once
V gene: TRBV12-3/TRBV12-4
D gene: NA

CDR3 protein: CASSHPTGDGYTF
CDR3 DNA: TGTGCCAGCAGTCACCCGACAGGGGATGGCTACACCTTC
J gene: TRBJ1-2
clone size: NA
V gene: TRBV27
D gene: TRBD1

CDR3 protein: CASSQVRGRITETQYF
CDR3 DNA: TGTGCCAGCAGCCAAGTAAGGGGGCGAATCACAGAGACCCAGTACTTC
J gene: TRBJ2-5
clone size: NA
V gene: TRBV3-1/TRBV3-2
D gene: TRBD1

CDR3 protein: CASRRLGSETQYF
CDR3 DNA: TGTGCCAGCAGACGACTAGGAAGTGAGACCCAGTACTTC
J gene: TRBJ2-5
clone size: NA
V gene: TRBV6-5
D gene: NA

CDR3 protein: CASTTSGDNEQFF
CDR3 DNA: TGCGCCAGCACGACTAGCGGGGACAATGAGCAGTTCTTC
J gene: TRBJ2-1
clone size: NA
V gene: TRBV10-2
D gene: TRBD2

CDR3 protein: CASTLDIPRNSPLHF
CDR3 DNA: TGTGCCAGCACCTTGGACATACCACGTAATTCACCCCTCCACTTT
J gene: TRBJ1-6
clone size: few
V gene: TRBV6-5
D gene: NA

CDR3 protein: CASTGQTGSSYEQYF
CDR3 DNA: TGTGCCAGCACCGGACAGACTGGGAGCTCCTACGAGCAGTACTTC
J gene: TRBJ2-7
clone size: NA
V gene: TRBV3-1/TRBV3-2
D gene: NA

CDR3 protein: CASSVSGGELNEQFF
CDR3 DNA: TGTGCCAGCAGCGTTAGCGGGGGGGAACTCAATGAGCAGTTCTTC
J gene: TRBJ2-1
clone size: NA
V gene: TRBV7-8
D gene: TRBD2

CDR3 protein: CASSWTTGTGGDEQYF
CDR3 DNA: TGCGCCAGCAGCTGGACGACCGGGACAGGGGGTGACGAGCAGTACTTC
J gene: TRBJ2-7
clone size: NA
V gene: TRBV5-1
D gene: TRBD1

CDR3 protein: CASSYLGGGTEAFF
CDR3 DNA: TGTGCCAGCAGTTACTTAGGGGGCGGCACTGAAGCTTTCTTT
J gene: TRBJ1-1
clone size: NA
V gene: TRBV6-2/TRBV6-3
D gene: TRBD1

CDR3 protein: CASSLTTGRGYGYTF
CDR3 DNA: TGCGCCAGCAGCTTAACGACAGGGCGGGGCTATGGCTACACCTTC
J gene: TRBJ1-2
clone size: NA
V gene: TRBV5-1
D gene: TRBD1

CDR3 protein: CASSPWTGGSYNEQFF
CDR3 DNA: TGTGCCAGCAGTCCCTGGACAGGGGGCTCCTACAATGAGCAGTTCTTC
J gene: TRBJ2-1
clone size: NA
V gene: TRBV27
D gene: TRBD1

CDR3 protein: CASSHGTDYGYTF
CDR3 DNA: TGCGCCAGCAGTCACGGGACAGACTATGGCTACACCTTC
J gene: TRBJ1-2
clone size: NA
V gene: TRBV4-1
D gene: TRBD1

CDR3 protein: CASSHGTTRQETQYF
CDR3 DNA: TGTGCCAGCAGCCACGGTACTACCCGTCAAGAGACCCAGTACTTC
J gene: TRBJ2-5
clone size: NA
V gene: TRBV7-9
D gene: NA

CDR3 protein: CASSQADSSYEQYF
CDR3 DNA: TGTGCCAGCTCACAGGCGGACAGTTCCTACGAGCAGTACTTC
J gene: TRBJ2-7
clone size: NA
V gene: TRBV18
D gene: NA